These T cell receptor beta chains were read from a single sample in a study of blood T cell repertoires in COVID-19. Only in-frame clones appear in the TCRdb table, and some are missing; sequencing was by immunoSEQ multiplex PCR. Of 60,000 or so clones listed, about four fifths were seen once; the top ten hold around 5%. The sequenced material came from peripheral blood. These receptors came from a human donor in a cohort sampled during active COVID-19. CDR3s include the opening cysteine and the closing phenylalanine or tryptophan. A D gene is named only where the DNA matches it firmly. Size is omitted from some rows. Given values are once, few, many or a class for expanded clones.

CDR3nt: TGTGCCAGCAGCACGCTAGGACAGCCGCGTGAAGCTTTCTTT; CDR3aa: CASSTLGQPREAFF; j_gene: TRBJ1-1; v_gene: TRBV5-6; abundance: .; len: 14; d_gene: .
CDR3nt: TGTGCCAGCAGCGGGGGGCGGGGAAACACCATATATTTT; CDR3aa: CASSGGRGNTIYF; j_gene: TRBJ1-3; v_gene: TRBV25-1; abundance: .; len: 13; d_gene: .
CDR3nt: TGTGCCAGCAGTTTTCGCAGGGATAGCAATCAGCCCCAGCATTTT; CDR3aa: CASSFRRDSNQPQHF; j_gene: TRBJ1-5; v_gene: TRBV28; abundance: .; len: 15; d_gene: .
CDR3nt: TGTGCCAGCAGTCAGAGACAGATCTCTGGAAACACCATATATTTT; CDR3aa: CASSQRQISGNTIYF; j_gene: TRBJ1-3; v_gene: TRBV28; abundance: .; len: 15; d_gene: .
CDR3nt: TGTGCCAGTAGTCTCCGGACGGGAAACAATGAGCAGTTCTTC; CDR3aa: CASSLRTGNNEQFF; j_gene: TRBJ2-1; v_gene: TRBV19; abundance: once; len: 14; d_gene: .
CDR3nt: TGTGCCAGCAGCTTGCGACAGACAAATCAGCCCCAGCATTTT; CDR3aa: CASSLRQTNQPQHF; j_gene: TRBJ1-5; v_gene: TRBV5-8; abundance: .; len: 14; d_gene: .
CDR3nt: TGTGCCACCAGCAGACAAATTAGCGAAGAGCAGTACTTC; CDR3aa: CATSRQISEEQYF; j_gene: TRBJ2-7; v_gene: TRBV15; abundance: .; len: 13; d_gene: .
CDR3nt: TGTGCCAGCAGTGAATCAGGGACAGGAAATGAAAAACTGTTTTTT; CDR3aa: CASSESGTGNEKLFF; j_gene: TRBJ1-4; v_gene: TRBV25-1; abundance: .; len: 15; d_gene: TRBD1
CDR3nt: TGTGCCAGCGACCTACGACAGGGGGCTTCCTACGAGCAGTACTTC; CDR3aa: CASDLRQGASYEQYF; j_gene: TRBJ2-7; v_gene: TRBV2; abundance: .; len: 15; d_gene: TRBD1
CDR3nt: TGTGCCAGCAGTAACGTCGGGGGAGACTACGAGCAGTACTTC; CDR3aa: CASSNVGGDYEQYF; j_gene: TRBJ2-7; v_gene: TRBV6-5; abundance: few; len: 14; d_gene: .
CDR3nt: TGTGCCAGCAGCTCCGGACAGGGAAGGCAAGAGACCCAGTACTTC; CDR3aa: CASSSGQGRQETQYF; j_gene: TRBJ2-5; v_gene: TRBV5-5; abundance: .; len: 15; d_gene: TRBD1
CDR3nt: TGTGCCAGTACGGACAGGGGGGTTATGAACACTGAAGCTTTCTTT; CDR3aa: CASTDRGVMNTEAFF; j_gene: TRBJ1-1; v_gene: TRBV19; abundance: .; len: 15; d_gene: TRBD1
CDR3nt: TGTGCCTGGAGTGTCATACAGGGACCTAATGAAAAACTGTTTTTT; CDR3aa: CAWSVIQGPNEKLFF; j_gene: TRBJ1-4; v_gene: TRBV30; abundance: .; len: 15; d_gene: .
CDR3nt: TGTGCCAGCAGCTTCGGAAGGGGGGGGAACTATGGCTACACCTTC; CDR3aa: CASSFGRGGNYGYTF; j_gene: TRBJ1-2; v_gene: TRBV28; abundance: .; len: 15; d_gene: .
CDR3nt: TGTGCCAGCAGTTACTCGGGGACAGGGCGCAGTACAGGAGAAGCTTTCTTT; CDR3aa: CASSYSGTGRSTGEAFF; j_gene: TRBJ1-1; v_gene: TRBV6-2/TRBV6-3; abundance: .; len: 17; d_gene: TRBD1
CDR3nt: TGCGCCAGCAGCCAAGACCAGGGGGCGTCCTACGAGCAGTACTTC; CDR3aa: CASSQDQGASYEQYF; j_gene: TRBJ2-7; v_gene: TRBV4-1; abundance: .; len: 15; d_gene: TRBD1